A single T cell receptor beta chain is shown here with its context. Splitting of each subset's genomic DNA was done evenly across several immunoSEQ plates. In the authors' workflow: As immunoSEQ supplied junction-only sequences (without quality scores), filtering differed. Produced via immunoSEQ multiplex PCR; TCRdb's table is partial and in-frame only. V, J and clone size were drawn from that table, and D and trimming were deduced from the DNA. The sample shows 2 million to 2.5 million clones, around 95% of them seen only once. The sample is drawn from a study of shared clonotypes between healthy human individuals. CD45RA+ naive and CD45RA-negative memory subsets were separated from CD4+ cells. This CDR3 is 14 amino acids long. From germline, CDR1 is SGHTA and CDR2 FQGNSA. V shed 5 bases and J shed 10 bases, with 17 bases lying between them.

Source material: naive CD4+ T cells sorted from blood. Subset described: CD45RA+ positively selected. The TCR sequence derives from a man between 18 and 29 years old in good health. The rearrangement joins TRBV7-2 to TRBJ1-4; possible D gene TRBD1, 5 bases. The CDR3 protein is CASSPGGSERKLFF. The DNA for the CDR3 is TGTGCCAGCAGCCCCGGGGGATCGGAGAGAAAACTGTTTTTT. The full variable domain, in which reference TRBV7-2 and TRBJ1-4 provide the parts outside the CDR3, is GAGVSQSPSNKVTEKGKDVELRCDPISGHTALYWYRQSLGQGLEFLIYFQGNSAPDKSGLPSDRFSAERTGGSVSTLTIQRTQQEDSAVYLCASSPGGSERKLFFGSGTQLSVL.